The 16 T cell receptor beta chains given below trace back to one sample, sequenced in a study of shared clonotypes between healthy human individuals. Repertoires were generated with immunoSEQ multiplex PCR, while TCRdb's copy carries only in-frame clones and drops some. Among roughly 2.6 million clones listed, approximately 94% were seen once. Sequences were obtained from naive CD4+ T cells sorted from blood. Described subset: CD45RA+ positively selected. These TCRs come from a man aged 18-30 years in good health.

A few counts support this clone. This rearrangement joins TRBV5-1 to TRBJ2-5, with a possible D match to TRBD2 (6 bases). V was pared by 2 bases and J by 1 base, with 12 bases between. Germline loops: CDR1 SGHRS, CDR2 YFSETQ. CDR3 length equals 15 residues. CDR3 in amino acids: CASSLQAGVQETQYF. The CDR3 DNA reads TGCGCCAGCAGCTTACAAGCGGGCGTCCAAGAGACCCAGTACTTC.

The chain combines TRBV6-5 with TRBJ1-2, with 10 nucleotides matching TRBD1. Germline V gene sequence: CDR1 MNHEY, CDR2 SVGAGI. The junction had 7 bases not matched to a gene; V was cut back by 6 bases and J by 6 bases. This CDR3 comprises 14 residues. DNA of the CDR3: TGTGCCAGCAGAGAGACAGGGGGCTTGCATGGCTACACCTTC. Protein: CASRETGGLHGYTF.

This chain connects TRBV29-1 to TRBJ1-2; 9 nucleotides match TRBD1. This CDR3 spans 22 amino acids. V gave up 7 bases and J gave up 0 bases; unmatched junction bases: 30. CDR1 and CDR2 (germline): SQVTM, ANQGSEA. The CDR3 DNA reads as TGCAGCGCCTTTTTTGACCGCCCCCCGTGGGGGACAGGGCGGTCTGCTAACTATGGCTACACCTTC. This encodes CSAFFDRPPWGTGRSANYGYTF. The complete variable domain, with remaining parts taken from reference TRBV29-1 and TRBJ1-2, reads SAVISQKPSRDICQRGTSLTIQCQVDSQVTMMFWYRQQPGQSLTLIATANQGSEATYESGFVIDKFPISRPNLTFSTLTVSNMSPEDSSIYLCSAFFDRPPWGTGRSANYGYTFGSGTRLTVV.

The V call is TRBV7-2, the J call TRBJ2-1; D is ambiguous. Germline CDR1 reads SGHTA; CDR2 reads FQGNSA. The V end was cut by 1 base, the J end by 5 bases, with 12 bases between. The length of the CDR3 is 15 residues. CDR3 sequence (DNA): TGTGCCAGCAGCTTAGAAGATGCTCCGGACAATGAGCAGTTCTTC. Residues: CASSLEDAPDNEQFF.

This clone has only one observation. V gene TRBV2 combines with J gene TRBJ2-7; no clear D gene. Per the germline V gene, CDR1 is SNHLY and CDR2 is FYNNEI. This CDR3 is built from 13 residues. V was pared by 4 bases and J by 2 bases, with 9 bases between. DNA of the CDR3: TGTGCCAGCAGTGCCAGATATACCTACGAGCAGTACTTC. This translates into CASSARYTYEQYF.

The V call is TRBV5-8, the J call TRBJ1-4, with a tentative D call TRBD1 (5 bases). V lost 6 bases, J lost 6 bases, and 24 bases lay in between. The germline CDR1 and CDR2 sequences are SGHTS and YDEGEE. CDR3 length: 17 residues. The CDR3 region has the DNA TGTGCCAGCACCTCTCGGGGCCTGACGTTTGTAGATGAAAAACTGTTTTTT. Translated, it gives CASTSRGLTFVDEKLFF.

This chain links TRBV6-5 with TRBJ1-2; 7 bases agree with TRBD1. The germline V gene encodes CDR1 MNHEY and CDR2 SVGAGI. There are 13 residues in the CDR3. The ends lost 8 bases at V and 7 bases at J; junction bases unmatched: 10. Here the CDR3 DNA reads TGTGCCAGCGGATCGACAGGGAGTGGTGGCTACACCTTC. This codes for CASGSTGSGGYTF.

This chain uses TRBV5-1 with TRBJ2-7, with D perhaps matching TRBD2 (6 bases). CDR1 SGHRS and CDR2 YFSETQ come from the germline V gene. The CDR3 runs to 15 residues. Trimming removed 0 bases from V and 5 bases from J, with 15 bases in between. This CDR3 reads CASSLGQGGVNEQYF. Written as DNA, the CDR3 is TGCGCCAGCAGCTTGGGCCAGGGAGGCGTGAACGAGCAGTACTTC.

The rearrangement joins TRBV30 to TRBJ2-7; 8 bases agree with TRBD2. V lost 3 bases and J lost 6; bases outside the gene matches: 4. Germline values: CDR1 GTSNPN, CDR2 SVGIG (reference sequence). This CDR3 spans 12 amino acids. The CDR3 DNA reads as TGTGCCTGGAGCGGGGGGGCTCTCGAGCAGTACTTC. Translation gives CAWSGGALEQYF. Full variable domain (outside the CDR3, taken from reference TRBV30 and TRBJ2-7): SQTIHQWPATLVQPVGSPLSLECTVEGTSNPNLYWYRQAAGRGLQLLFYSVGIGQISSEVPQNLSASRPQDRQFILSSKKLLLSDSGFYLCAWSGGALEQYFGPGTRLTVT.

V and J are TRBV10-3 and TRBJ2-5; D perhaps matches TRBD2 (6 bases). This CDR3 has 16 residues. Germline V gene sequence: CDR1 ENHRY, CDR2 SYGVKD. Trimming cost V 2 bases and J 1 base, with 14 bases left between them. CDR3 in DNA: TGTGCCATCAGTGAGCTCCAACGGGGGACCCAAGAGACCCAGTACTTC. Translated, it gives CAISELQRGTQETQYF.

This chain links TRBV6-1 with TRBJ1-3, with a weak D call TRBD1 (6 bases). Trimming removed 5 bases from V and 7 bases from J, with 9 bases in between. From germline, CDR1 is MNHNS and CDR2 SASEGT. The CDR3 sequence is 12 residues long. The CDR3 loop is CASSSQGNTIYF. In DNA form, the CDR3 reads TGTGCCAGCAGTTCGCAGGGGAACACCATATATTTT.

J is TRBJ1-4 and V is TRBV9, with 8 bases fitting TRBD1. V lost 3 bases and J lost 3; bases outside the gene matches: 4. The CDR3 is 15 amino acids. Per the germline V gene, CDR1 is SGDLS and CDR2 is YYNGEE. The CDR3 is CASSALDRANEKLFF. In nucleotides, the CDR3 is TGTGCCAGCAGCGCCCTGGACAGGGCTAATGAAAAACTGTTTTTT.

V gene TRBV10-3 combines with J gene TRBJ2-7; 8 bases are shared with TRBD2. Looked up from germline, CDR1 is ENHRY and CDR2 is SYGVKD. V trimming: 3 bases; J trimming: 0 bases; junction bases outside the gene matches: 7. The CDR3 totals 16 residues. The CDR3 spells CAISDWLAGLSYEQYF. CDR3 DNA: TGTGCCATCAGTGATTGGCTAGCGGGCCTCTCCTACGAGCAGTACTTC.

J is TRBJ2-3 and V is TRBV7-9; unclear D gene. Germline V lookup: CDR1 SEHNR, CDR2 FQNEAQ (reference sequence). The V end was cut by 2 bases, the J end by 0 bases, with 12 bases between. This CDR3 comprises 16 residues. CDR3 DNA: TGTGCCAGCAGCTTACTCTTAGCAAGCAGCACAGATACGCAGTATTTT. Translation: CASSLLLASSTDTQYF.

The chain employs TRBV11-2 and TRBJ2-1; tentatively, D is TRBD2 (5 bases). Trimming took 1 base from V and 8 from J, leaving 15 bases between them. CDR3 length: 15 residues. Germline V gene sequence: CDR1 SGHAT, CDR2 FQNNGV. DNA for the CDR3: TGTGCCAGCAGCTTAGCCGGGCACCAGAGGGATGAGCAGTTCTTC. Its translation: CASSLAGHQRDEQFF.

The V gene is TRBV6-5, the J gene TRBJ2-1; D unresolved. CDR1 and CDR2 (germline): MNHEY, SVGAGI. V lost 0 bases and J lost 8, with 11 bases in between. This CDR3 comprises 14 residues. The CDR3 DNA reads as TGTGCCAGCAGTTACTCCCGATTAGTCGATGAGCAGTTCTTC. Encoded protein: CASSYSRLVDEQFF.